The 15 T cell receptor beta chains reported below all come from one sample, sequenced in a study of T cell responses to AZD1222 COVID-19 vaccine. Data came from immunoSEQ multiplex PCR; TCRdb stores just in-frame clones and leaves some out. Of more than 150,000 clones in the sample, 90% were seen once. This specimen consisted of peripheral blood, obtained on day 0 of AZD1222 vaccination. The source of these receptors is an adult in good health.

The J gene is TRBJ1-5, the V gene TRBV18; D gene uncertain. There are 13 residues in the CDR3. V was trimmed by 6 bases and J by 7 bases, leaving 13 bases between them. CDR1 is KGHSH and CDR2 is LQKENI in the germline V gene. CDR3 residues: CASSLDGRQPQHF. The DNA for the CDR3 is TGTGCCAGCTCCCTTGACGGCAGGCAGCCCCAGCATTTT.

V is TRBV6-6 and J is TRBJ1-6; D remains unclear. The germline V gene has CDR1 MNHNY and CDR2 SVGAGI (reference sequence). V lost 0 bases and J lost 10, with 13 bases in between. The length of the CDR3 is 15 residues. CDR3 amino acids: CASSYSTLGGSPLHF. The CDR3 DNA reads TGTGCCAGCAGTTACTCGACGTTAGGTGGCTCACCCCTCCACTTT.

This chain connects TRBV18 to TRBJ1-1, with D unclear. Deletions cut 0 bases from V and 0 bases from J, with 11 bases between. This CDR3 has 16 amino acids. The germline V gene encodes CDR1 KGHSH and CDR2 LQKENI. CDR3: CASSPPDRPMNTEAFF. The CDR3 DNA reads TGTGCCAGCTCACCACCTGATCGACCGATGAACACTGAAGCTTTCTTT.

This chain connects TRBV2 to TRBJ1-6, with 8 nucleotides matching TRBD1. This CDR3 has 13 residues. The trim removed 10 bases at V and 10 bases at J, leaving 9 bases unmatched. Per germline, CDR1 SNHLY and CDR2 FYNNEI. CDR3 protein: CATRTGIGSPLHF. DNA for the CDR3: TGTGCCACCCGGACAGGGATTGGATCACCCCTCCACTTT.

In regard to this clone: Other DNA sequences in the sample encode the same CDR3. This CDR3 reads CASSFDRAGANVLTF. The DNA of the CDR3 is TGTGCCAGCAGTTTTGACAGGGCCGGGGCCAACGTCCTGACTTTC. V gene TRBV6-2 or TRBV6-3 combines with J gene TRBJ2-6, with 7 bases matching TRBD1. CDR3 length: 15 residues. V lost 4 bases, J lost 4 bases, and 4 bases stayed unmatched. CDR1 is MNHEY, CDR2 SVGEGT, per germline.

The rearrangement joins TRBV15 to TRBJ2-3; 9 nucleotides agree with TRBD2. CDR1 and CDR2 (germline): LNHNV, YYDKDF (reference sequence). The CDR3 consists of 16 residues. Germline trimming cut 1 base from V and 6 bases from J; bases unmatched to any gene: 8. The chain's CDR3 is CATSRGSGLARDTQYF. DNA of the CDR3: TGTGCCACCAGCAGAGGGTCGGGACTAGCAAGGGATACGCAGTATTTT.

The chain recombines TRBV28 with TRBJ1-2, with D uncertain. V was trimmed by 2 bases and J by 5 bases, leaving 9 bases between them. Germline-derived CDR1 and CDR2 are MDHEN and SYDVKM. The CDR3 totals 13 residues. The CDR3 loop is CASSLTGLYGYTF. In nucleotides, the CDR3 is TGTGCCAGCAGTTTAACGGGGTTGTATGGCTACACCTTC.

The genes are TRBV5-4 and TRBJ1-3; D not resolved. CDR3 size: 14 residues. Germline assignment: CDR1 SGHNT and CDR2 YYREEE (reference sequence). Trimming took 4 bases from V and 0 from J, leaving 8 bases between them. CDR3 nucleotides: TGTGCCAGCAGCCCTTATACCTCTGGAAACACCATATATTTT. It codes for CASSPYTSGNTIYF. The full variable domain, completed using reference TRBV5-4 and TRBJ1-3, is ETGVTQSPTHLIKTRGQQVTLRCSSQSGHNTVSWYQQALGQGPQFIFQYYREEENGRGNFPPRFSGLQFPNYSSELNVNALELDDSALYLCASSPYTSGNTIYFGEGSWLTVV.

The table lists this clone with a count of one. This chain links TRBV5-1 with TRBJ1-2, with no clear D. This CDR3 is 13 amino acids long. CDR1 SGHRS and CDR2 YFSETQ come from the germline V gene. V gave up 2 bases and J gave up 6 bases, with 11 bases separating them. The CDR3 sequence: CASSLGHLNGYTF. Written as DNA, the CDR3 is TGCGCCAGCAGCTTAGGCCACCTCAATGGCTACACCTTC.

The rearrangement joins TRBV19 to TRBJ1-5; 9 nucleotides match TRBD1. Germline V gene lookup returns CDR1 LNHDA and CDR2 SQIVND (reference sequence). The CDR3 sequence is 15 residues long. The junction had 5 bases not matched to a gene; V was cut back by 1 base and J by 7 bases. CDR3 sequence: CASSIGRQGGQPQHF. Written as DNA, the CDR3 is TGTGCCAGTAGTATAGGCCGACAGGGGGGACAGCCCCAGCATTTT.

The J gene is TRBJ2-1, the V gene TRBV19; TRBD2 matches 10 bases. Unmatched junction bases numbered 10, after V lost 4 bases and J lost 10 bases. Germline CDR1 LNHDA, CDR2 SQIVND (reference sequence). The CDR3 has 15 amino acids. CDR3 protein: CASSTALAGAREQFF. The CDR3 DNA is TGTGCCAGTAGTACCGCTCTAGCGGGGGCTCGGGAGCAGTTCTTC.

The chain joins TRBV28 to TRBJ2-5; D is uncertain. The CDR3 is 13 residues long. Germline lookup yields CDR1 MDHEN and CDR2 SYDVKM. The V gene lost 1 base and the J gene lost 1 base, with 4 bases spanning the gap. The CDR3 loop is CASSLFTQETQYF. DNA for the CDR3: TGTGCCAGCAGTTTATTTACCCAAGAGACCCAGTACTTC.

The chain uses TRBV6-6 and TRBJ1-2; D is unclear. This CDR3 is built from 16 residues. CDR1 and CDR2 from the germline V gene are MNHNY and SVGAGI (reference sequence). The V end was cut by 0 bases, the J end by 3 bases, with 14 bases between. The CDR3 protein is CASSYSALLGDYGYTF. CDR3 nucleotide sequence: TGTGCCAGCAGTTACTCCGCTCTTCTCGGGGACTATGGCTACACCTTC.

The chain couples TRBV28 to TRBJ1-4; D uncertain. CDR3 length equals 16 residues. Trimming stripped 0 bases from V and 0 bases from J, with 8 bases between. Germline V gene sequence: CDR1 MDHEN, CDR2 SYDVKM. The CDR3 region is CASSLWKASTNEKLFF. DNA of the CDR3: TGTGCCAGCAGTTTATGGAAAGCTTCAACTAATGAAAAACTGTTTTTT.

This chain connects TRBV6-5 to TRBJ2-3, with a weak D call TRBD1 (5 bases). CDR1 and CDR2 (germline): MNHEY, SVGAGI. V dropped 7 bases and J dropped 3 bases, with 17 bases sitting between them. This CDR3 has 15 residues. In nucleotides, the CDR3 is TGTGCCAGCATTTCGGCGTCAGGGCTAACAGATACGCAGTATTTT. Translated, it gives CASISASGLTDTQYF.